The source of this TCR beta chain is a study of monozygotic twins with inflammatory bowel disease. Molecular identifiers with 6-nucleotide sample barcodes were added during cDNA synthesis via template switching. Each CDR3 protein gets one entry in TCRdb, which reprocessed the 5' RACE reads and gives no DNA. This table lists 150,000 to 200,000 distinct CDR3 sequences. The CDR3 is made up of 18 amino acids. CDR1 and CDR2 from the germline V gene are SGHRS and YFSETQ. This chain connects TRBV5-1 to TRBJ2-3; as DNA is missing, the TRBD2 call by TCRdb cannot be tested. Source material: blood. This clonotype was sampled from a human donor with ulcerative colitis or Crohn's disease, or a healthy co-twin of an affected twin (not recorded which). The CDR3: CASRRLASGGVKSDTQYF.